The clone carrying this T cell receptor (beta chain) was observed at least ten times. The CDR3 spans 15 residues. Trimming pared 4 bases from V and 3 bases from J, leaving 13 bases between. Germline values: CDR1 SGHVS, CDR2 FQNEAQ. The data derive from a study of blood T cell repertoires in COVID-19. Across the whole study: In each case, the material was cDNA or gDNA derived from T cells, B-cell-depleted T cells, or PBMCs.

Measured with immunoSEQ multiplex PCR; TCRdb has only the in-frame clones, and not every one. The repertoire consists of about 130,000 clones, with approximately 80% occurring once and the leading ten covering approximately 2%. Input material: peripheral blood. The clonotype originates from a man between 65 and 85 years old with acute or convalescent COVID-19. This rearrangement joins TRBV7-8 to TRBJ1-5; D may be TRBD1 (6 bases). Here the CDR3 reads CASSWLTGHNQPQHF. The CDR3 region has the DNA TGTGCCAGCAGCTGGCTCACAGGGCACAATCAGCCCCAGCATTTT.